This T cell receptor (beta chain) comes out of a study of spatial heterogeneity in lung cancer. For the study at large: For the average unique TCR and UMI combination, more than 9.5 occurrences appeared in raw reads.

Trimming stripped 1 base from V and 1 base from J, with 4 bases between. Germline CDR1 and CDR2: SGHAT and FQNNGV. CDR3 length: 13 amino acids. Time point specified: sample taken at primary tumor resection. Whole RNA, which was extracted from tumor, nontumor lung tissue or frozen PBMC, was sequenced without any cell sorting. Each molecule of TCR cDNA was tagged with one unique molecular identifier. TCRdb recomputed calls from the 5' RACE reads with MiXCR, one row per CDR3 protein. In the table there are some 83,000 distinct CDR3 sequences, 15% to 25% of which are singletons. Sequencing was performed on PBMCs, taken at surgery. The chain combines TRBV11-2 with TRBJ1-1; D call uncertain. This TCR was recovered from a male donor with early-stage non-small cell lung cancer. The CDR3 nucleotides read TGTGCCAGCAGCTTAGTACAGAACACTGAAGCTTTCTTT. This codes for CASSLVQNTEAFF.